Detailed here is one TCR beta chain. An end of the junction differs from the germline gene, which may be a read error. This sample is drawn from a study of blood T cell repertoires in COVID-19. The wider study: COVID-19 samples, acute and convalescent, were from the United States, Italy and Spain.

The CDR3 loop spans 15 amino acids. Germline assignment: CDR1 MGHDK and CDR2 SYGVNS. Generated by immunoSEQ multiplex PCR, the TCRdb table keeps only in-frame clones and is missing some. The table lists approximately 280,000 clones, approximately 89% of them singletons, with about 2.7% in the top ten. The chain carries TRBV25-1 and TRBJ1-2, with D tentatively TRBD1 (5 bases). The sequence came from a woman aged 18-35 years who had recovered from COVID-19. The sample comprised PBMCs or T cells enriched from blood (not recorded which). The CDR3 reads CASTESDTGNYGYTF. CDR3 coding DNA: TGTGCCAGCACTGAATCGGACACCGGTAACTATGGCTACACCTTC.